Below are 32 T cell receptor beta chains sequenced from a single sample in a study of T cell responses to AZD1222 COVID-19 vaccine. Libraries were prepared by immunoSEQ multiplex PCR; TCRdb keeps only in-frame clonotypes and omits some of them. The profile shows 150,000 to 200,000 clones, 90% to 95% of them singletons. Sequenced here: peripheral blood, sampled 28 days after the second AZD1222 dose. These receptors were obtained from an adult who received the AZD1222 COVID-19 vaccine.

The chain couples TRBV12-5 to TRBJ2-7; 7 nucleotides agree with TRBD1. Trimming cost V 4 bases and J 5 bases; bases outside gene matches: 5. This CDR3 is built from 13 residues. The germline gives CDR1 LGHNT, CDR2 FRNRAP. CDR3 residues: CASGYRGSDEQYF. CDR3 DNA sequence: TGTGCTAGTGGTTACAGGGGTTCCGACGAGCAGTACTTC.

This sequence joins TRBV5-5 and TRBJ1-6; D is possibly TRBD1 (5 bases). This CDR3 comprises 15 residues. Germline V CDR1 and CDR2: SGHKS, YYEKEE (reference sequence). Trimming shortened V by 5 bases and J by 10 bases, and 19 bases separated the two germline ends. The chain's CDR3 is CASSLPPQGSSPLHF. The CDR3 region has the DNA TGTGCCAGCAGTCTTCCCCCCCAGGGATCCTCACCCCTCCACTTT.

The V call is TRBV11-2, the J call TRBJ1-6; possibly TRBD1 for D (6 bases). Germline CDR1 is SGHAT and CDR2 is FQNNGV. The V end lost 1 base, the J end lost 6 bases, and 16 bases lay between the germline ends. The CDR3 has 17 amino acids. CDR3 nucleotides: TGTGCCAGCAGCTTAGTGTCTGCAGGGGTTGGTAATTCACCCCTCCACTTT. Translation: CASSLVSAGVGNSPLHF.

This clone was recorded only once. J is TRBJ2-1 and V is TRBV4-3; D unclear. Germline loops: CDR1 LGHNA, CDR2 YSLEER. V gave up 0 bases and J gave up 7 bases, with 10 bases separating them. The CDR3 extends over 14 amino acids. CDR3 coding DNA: TGCGCCAGCAGCCAAGATCCCTCGGTGAATGAGCAGTTCTTC. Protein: CASSQDPSVNEQFF.

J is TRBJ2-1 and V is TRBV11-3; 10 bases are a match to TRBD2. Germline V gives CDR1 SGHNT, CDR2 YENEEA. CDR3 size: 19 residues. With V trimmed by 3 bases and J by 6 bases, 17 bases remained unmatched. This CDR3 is CASSFSGASGSHLANEQFF. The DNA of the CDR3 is TGTGCCAGCAGCTTTAGCGGGGCTAGCGGGAGTCATTTAGCCAATGAGCAGTTCTTC.

Here the CDR3 DNA reads TGCGCCAGCGGCGACAGGACCCAGTACTTC. Its translation is CASGDRTQYF. This chain uses TRBV5-1 with TRBJ2-5; D possibly corresponds to TRBD1 (5 bases). Trimming removed 7 bases from V and 7 bases from J, with 8 bases in between. This CDR3 comprises 10 residues. Germline V gene lookup returns CDR1 SGHRS and CDR2 YFSETQ.

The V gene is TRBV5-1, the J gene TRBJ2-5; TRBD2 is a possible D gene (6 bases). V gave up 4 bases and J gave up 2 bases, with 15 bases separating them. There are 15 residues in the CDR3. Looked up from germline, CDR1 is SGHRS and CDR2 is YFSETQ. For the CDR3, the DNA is TGCGCCAGCAGCCCGGGACTGAGGGGACAAGAGACCCAGTACTTC. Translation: CASSPGLRGQETQYF.

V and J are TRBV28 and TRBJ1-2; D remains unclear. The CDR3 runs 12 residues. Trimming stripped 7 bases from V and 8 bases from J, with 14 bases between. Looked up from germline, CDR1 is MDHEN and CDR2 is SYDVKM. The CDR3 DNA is TGTGCCAGCACTACGGCGGCGGGAGGCTACACCTTC. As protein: CASTTAAGGYTF.

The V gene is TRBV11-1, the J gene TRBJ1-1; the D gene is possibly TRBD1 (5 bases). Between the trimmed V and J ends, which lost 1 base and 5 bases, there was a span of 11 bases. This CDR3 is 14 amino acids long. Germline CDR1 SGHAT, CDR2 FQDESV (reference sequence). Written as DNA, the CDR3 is TGTGCCAGCAGCTTAGTTGGCAGGGAAACTGAAGCTTTCTTT. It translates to CASSLVGRETEAFF.

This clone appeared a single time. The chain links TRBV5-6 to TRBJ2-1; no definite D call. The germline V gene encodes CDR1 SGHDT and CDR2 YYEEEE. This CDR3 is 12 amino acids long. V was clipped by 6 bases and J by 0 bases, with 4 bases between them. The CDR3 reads CASITSYNEQFF. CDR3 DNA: TGTGCCAGCATTACCTCCTACAATGAGCAGTTCTTC.

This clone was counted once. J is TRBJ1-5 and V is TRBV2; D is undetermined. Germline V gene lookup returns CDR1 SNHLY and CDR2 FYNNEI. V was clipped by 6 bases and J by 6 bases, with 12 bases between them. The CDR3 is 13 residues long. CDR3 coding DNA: TGTGCCAGCAGGAGAGAAGGGCCTCAGCCCCAGCATTTT. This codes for CASRREGPQPQHF.

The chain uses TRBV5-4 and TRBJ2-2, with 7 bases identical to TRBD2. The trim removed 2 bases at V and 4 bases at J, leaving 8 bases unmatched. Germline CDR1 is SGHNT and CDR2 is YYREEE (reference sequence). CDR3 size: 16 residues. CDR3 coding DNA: TGTGCCAGCAGCTTAGAGGCGGGAGTCAGCACCGGGGAGCTGTTTTTT. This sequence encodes CASSLEAGVSTGELFF.

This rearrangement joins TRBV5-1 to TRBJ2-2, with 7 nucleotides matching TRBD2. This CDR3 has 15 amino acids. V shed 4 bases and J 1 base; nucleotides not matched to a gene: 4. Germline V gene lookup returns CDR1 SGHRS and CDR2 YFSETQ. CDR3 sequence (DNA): TGCGCCAGCAGCACCGGGACTATGAACACCGGGGAGCTGTTTTTT. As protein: CASSTGTMNTGELFF.

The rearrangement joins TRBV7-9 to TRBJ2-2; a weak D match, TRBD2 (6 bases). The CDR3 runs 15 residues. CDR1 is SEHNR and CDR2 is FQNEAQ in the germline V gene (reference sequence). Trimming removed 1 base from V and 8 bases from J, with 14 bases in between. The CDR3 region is CASSLGGGGRGELFF. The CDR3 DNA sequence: TGTGCCAGCAGCTTAGGTGGCGGAGGGAGAGGGGAGCTGTTTTTT.

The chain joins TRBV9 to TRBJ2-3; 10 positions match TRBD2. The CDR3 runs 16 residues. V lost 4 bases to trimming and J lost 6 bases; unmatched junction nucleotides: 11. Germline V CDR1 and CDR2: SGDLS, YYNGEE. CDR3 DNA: TGTGCCAGCAGCTTACTGACTAGCGGGCCCTTGGATACGCAGTATTTT. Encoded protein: CASSLLTSGPLDTQYF.

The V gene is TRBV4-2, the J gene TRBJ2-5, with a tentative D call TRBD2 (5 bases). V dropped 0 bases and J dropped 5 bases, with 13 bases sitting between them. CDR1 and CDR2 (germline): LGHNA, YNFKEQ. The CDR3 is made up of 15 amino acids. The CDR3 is CASSQEWRGMETQYF. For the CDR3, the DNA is TGTGCCAGCAGCCAAGAGTGGAGAGGGATGGAGACCCAGTACTTC.

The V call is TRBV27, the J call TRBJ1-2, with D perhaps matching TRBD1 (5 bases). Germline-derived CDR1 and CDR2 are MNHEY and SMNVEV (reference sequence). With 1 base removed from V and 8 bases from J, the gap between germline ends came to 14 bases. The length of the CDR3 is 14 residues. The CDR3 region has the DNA TGTGCCAGCAGTTTATTTGCAGGGATGGTCGGCTACACCTTC. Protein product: CASSLFAGMVGYTF.

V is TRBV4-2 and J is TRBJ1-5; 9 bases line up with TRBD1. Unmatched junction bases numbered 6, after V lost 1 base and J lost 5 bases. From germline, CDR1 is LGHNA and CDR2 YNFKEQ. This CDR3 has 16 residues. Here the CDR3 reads CASSQGGRTGDQPQHF. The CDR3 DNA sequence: TGTGCCAGCAGCCAAGGGGGTCGGACAGGGGATCAGCCCCAGCATTTT.

CDR3 region: CASSLVTGRGYEQYF. DNA for the CDR3: TGTGCCAGCAGCTTGGTAACAGGGAGAGGCTACGAGCAGTACTTC. V gene TRBV5-6 combines with J gene TRBJ2-7; tentatively, D is TRBD1 (6 bases). Deletions cut 0 bases from V and 3 bases from J, with 13 bases between. CDR3 size: 15 residues. Germline V gene data show CDR1 as SGHDT and CDR2 as YYEEEE. Full variable domain (rest looked up from reference TRBV5-6 and TRBJ2-7): DAGVTQSPTHLIKTRGQQVTLRCSPKSGHDTVSWYQQALGQGPQFIFQYYEEEERQRGNFPDRFSGHQFPNYSSELNVNALLLGDSALYLCASSLVTGRGYEQYFGPGTRLTVT.

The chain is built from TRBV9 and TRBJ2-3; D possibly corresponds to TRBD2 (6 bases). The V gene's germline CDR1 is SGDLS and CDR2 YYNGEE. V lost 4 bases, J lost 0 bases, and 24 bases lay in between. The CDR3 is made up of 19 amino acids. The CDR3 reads CASSNPPTRDSKSTDTQYF. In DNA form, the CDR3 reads TGTGCCAGCAGCAACCCCCCAACTCGGGACTCCAAGAGCACAGATACGCAGTATTTT.

The CDR3 loop is CASSQGLAGQETQYF. The CDR3 bases are TGTGCCAGCAGCCAGGGACTAGCGGGACAAGAGACCCAGTACTTC. The chain combines TRBV5-4 with TRBJ2-5; 13 positions match TRBD2. Germline lookup yields CDR1 SGHNT and CDR2 YYREEE (reference sequence). After removal of 4 bases from V and 2 bases from J, the junction contained 2 bases not matched to a gene. This CDR3 spans 15 amino acids.

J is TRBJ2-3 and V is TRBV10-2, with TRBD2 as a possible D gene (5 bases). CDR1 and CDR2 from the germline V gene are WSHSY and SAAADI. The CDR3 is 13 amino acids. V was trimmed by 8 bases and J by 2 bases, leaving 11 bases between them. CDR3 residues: CASEGYPTDTQYF. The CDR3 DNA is TGCGCCAGCGAGGGCTACCCCACAGATACGCAGTATTTT.

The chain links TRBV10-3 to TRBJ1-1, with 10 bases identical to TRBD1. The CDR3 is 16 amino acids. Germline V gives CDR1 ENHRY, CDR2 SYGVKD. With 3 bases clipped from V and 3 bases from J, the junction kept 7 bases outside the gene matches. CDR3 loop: CAISEYLGQGDTEAFF. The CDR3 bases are TGTGCCATCAGTGAATACCTTGGACAGGGGGACACTGAAGCTTTCTTT.

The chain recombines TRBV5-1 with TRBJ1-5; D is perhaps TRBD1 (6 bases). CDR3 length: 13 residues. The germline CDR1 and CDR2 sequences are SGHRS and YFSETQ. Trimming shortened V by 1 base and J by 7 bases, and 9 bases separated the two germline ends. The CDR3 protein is CASSLWGAQPQHF. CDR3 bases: TGCGCCAGCAGCTTGTGGGGGGCACAGCCCCAGCATTTT.

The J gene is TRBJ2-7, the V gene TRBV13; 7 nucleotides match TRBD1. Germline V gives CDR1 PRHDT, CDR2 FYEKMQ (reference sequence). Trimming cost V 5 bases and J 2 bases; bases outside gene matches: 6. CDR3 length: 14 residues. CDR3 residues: CASSPRQGAYEQYF. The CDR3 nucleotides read TGTGCCAGCAGCCCCCGGCAGGGGGCCTACGAGCAGTACTTC.

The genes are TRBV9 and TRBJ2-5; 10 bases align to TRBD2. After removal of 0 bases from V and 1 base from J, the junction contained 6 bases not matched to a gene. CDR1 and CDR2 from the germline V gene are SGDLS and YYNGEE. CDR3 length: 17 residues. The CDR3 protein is CASSVDLSGGLQETQYF. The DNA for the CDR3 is TGTGCCAGCAGCGTAGACCTTAGCGGGGGGCTCCAAGAGACCCAGTACTTC.

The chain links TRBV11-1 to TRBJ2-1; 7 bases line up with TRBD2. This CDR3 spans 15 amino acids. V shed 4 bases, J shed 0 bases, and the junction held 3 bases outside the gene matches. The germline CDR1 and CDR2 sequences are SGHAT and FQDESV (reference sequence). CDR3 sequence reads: CASSWDYSSYNEQFF. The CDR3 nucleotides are TGTGCCAGCAGCTGGGACTATAGCTCCTACAATGAGCAGTTCTTC.

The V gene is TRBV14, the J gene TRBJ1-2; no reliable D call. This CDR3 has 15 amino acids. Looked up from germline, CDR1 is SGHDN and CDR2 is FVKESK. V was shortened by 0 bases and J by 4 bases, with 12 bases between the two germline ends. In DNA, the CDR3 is TGTGCCAGCAGCCAAGATCAAATACAGATCTATGGCTACACCTTC. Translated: CASSQDQIQIYGYTF.

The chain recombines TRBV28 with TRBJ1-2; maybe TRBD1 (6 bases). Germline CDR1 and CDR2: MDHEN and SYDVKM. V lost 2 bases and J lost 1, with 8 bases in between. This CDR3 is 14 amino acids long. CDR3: CASSLGGYNYGYTF. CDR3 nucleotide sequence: TGTGCCAGCAGTTTAGGGGGCTATAACTATGGCTACACCTTC.

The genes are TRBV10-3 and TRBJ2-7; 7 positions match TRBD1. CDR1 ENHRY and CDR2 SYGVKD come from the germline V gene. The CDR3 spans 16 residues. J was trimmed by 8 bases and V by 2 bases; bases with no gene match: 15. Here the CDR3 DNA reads TGTGCCATCAGTGAGCCACCGGGACAGAGCCTTCTGAAGCAGTACTTC. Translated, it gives CAISEPPGQSLLKQYF.

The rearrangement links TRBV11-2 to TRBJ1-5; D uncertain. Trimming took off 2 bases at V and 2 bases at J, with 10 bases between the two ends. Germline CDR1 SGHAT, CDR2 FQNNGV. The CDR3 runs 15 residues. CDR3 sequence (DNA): TGTGCCAGCAGCTTAAAACATACTGGCAATCAGCCCCAGCATTTT. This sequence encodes CASSLKHTGNQPQHF. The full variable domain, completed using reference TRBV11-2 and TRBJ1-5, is EAGVAQSPRYKIIEKRQSVAFWCNPISGHATLYWYQQILGQGPKLLIQFQNNGVVDDSQLPKDRFSAERLKGVDSTLKIQPAKLEDSAVYLCASSLKHTGNQPQHFGDGTRLSIL.

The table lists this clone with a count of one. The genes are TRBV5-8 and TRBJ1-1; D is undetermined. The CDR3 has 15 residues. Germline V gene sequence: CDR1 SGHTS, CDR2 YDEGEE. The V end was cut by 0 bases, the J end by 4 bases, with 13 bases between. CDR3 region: CASSLVGGAATEAFF. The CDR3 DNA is TGTGCCAGCAGCTTGGTAGGCGGTGCGGCCACTGAAGCTTTCTTT.